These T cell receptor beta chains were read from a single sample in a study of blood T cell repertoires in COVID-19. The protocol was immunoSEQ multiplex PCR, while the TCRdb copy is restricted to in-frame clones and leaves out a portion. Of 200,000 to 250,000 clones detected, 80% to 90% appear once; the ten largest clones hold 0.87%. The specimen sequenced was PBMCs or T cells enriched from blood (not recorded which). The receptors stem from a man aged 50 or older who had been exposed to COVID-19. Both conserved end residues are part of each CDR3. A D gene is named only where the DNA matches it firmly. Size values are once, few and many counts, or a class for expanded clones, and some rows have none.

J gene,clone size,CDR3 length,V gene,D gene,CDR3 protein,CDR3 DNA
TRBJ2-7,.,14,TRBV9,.,CASSVGPGVYEQYF,TGTGCCAGCAGCGTAGGACCAGGGGTCTACGAGCAGTACTTC
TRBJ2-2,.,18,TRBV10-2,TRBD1,CASSLTGEGSALSGELFF,TGCGCCAGCAGTTTAACAGGGGAAGGGTCGGCGTTGTCCGGGGAGCTGTTTTTT
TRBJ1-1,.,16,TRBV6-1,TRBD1,CASSVRLGQGNTEAFF,TGTGCCAGCAGTGTTCGTTTGGGACAGGGGAACACTGAAGCTTTCTTT
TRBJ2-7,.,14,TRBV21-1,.,CASSTRQGNYEQYF,TGTGCCAGCAGCACCCGACAGGGGAACTACGAGCAGTACTTC
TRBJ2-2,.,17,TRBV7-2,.,CASSLFQGGANTGELFF,TGTGCCAGCAGCTTGTTTCAGGGGGGCGCGAACACCGGGGAGCTGTTTTTT
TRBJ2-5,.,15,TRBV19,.,CASSPTRLALQTQYF,TGTGCCAGTAGTCCGACCAGGCTAGCGCTGCAGACCCAGTACTTC
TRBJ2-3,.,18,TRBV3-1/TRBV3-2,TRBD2,CASSRLAGGGYSTDTQYF,TGTGCCAGCAGCCGACTAGCGGGGGGCGGATATAGCACAGATACGCAGTATTTT
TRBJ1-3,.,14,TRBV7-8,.,CASSAQISGNTIYF,TGTGCCAGCAGCGCTCAGATCTCTGGAAACACCATATATTTT
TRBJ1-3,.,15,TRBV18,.,CASSPGAGGGNTIYF,TGTGCCAGCTCACCCGGCGCTGGAGGTGGAAACACCATATATTTT
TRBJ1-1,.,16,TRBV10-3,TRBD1,CAISDLTGAGATEAFF,TGTGCCATCAGTGATTTGACAGGGGCTGGGGCCACTGAAGCTTTCTTT
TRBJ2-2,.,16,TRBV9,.,CASSVVPGTNTGELFF,TGTGCCAGCAGCGTAGTTCCAGGAACGAACACCGGGGAGCTGTTTTTT
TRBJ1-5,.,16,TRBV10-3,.,CAISDPGLYSNQPQHF,TGTGCCATCAGTGATCCGGGACTTTATAGCAATCAGCCCCAGCATTTT
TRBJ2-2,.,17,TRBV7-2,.,CASSTRGAGRLGGELFF,TGTGCCAGCAGCACACGGGGGGCAGGGAGGTTAGGCGGGGAGCTGTTTTTT
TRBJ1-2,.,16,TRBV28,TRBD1,CASRFPVQGDHYGYTF,TGTGCCAGCAGGTTTCCGGTCCAGGGGGACCACTATGGCTACACCTTC
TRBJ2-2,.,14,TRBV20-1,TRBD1,CSAIETGVTGELFF,TGCAGTGCTATTGAGACAGGGGTCACCGGGGAGCTGTTTTTT
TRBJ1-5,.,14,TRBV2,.,CASSESAGYQPQHF,TGTGCCAGCAGTGAGTCCGCAGGCTATCAGCCCCAGCATTTT
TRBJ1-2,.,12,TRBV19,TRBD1,CAGRDRGYGYTF,TGTGCCGGCCGGGACAGGGGCTATGGCTACACCTTC
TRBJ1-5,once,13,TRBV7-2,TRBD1,CASSPDREQPQHF,TGTGCCAGCAGCCCAGACAGGGAGCAGCCCCAGCATTTT
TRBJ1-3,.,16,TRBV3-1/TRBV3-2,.,CASSQDPGAPGNTIYF,TGTGCCAGCAGCCAAGATCCAGGGGCTCCTGGAAACACCATATATTTT
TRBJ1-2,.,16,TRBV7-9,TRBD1,CASSPPGQGGSDGYTF,TGTGCCAGCAGTCCACCGGGACAGGGAGGATCGGATGGCTACACCTTC
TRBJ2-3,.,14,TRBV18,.,CASSPTIHTDTQYF,TGTGCCAGCTCACCAACAATCCACACAGATACGCAGTATTTT
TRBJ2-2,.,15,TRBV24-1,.,CATSDLFAGSGELFF,TGTGCCACCAGTGATCTATTCGCGGGGAGCGGGGAGCTGTTTTTT
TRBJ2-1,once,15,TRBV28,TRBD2,CASSLRLAGDNEQFF,TGTGCCAGCAGTTTACGACTAGCGGGGGACAATGAGCAGTTCTTC
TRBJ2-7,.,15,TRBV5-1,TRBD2,CASSLSPGGMNEQYF,TGCGCCAGCAGCTTATCCCCGGGAGGAATGAACGAGCAGTACTTC
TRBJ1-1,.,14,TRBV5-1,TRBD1,CASSFWDRDTEAFF,TGCGCCAGCAGCTTTTGGGACAGGGACACTGAAGCTTTCTTT
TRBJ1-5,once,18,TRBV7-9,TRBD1,CASSHPPGLTGTNQPQHF,TGTGCCAGCAGCCATCCTCCGGGCTTGACAGGGACAAATCAGCCCCAGCATTTT
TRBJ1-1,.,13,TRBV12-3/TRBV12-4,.,CASSPRSYTEAFF,TGTGCCAGCAGTCCACGGAGCTACACTGAAGCTTTCTTT
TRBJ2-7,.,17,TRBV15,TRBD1,CATSRPGGAGGSYEQYF,TGTGCCACCAGCAGACCAGGGGGCGCAGGGGGATCCTACGAGCAGTACTTC
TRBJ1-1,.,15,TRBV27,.,CASRKTRAGNTEAFF,TGTGCCAGCAGAAAGACAAGAGCCGGCAACACTGAAGCTTTCTTT
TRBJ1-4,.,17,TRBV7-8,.,CASSLVSSLAKIEKLFF,TGTGCCAGCAGCTTAGTATCGTCACTAGCAAAGATCGAAAAACTGTTTTTT
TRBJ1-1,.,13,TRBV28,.,CGWSVAPGTEAFF,TGTGGGTGGTCCGTCGCCCCCGGCACTGAAGCTTTCTTT
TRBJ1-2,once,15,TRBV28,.,CASTPGAGGEEGYTF,TGTGCCAGCACCCCGGGAGCCGGCGGAGAGGAGGGCTACACCTTC
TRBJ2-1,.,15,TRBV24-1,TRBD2,CATSSATSEYNEQFF,TGTGCCACCAGTTCGGCGACTAGCGAATACAATGAGCAGTTCTTC
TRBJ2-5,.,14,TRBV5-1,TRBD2,CASSLVLAGETQYF,TGCGCCAGCAGCTTGGTACTAGCGGGGGAGACCCAGTACTTC
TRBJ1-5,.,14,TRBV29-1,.,CSVLDSYDQRTQHF,TGCAGCGTATTAGACAGTTACGATCAAAGGACCCAGCATTTT
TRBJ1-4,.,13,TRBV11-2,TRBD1,CASSLTYRGDRNF,TGTGCCAGCAGCCTCACCTACAGGGGCGATCGGAACTTT
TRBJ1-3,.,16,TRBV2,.,CASSEMLGASGNTIYF,TGTGCCAGCAGTGAAATGCTAGGCGCCTCTGGAAACACCATATATTTT
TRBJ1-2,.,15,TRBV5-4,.,CASSSPGGAGYGYTF,TGTGCCAGCAGCTCTCCTGGTGGGGCAGGATATGGCTACACCTTC
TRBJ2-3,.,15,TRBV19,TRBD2,CASRSPGLLTDTQYF,TGTGCCAGTAGATCACCGGGACTACTCACAGATACGCAGTATTTT
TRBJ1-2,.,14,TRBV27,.,CASSSTTGLGGYTF,TGTGCCAGCAGTTCTACTACAGGATTGGGCGGCTACACCTTC
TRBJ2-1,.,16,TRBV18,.,CASSKYSGLPYNEQFF,TGTGCCAGCTCAAAATACTCGGGACTCCCCTACAATGAGCAGTTCTTC
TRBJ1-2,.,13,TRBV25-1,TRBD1,CASSGTGGYGYTF,TGTGCCAGCAGCGGGACAGGGGGCTATGGCTACACCTTC
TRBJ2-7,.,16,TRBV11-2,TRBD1,CASSLIWDRGLYEQYF,TGTGCCAGCAGCCTGATCTGGGACAGGGGGCTTTACGAGCAGTACTTC
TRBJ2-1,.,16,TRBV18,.,CASSPPQGLNYNEQFF,TGTGCCAGCTCACCACCGCAGGGGTTGAACTACAATGAGCAGTTCTTC
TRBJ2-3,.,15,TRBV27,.,CASSFGYSSTDTQYF,TGTGCCAGCAGTTTTGGGTACAGCAGCACAGATACGCAGTATTTT
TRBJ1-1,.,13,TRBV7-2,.,CATGEWGNTEAFF,TGTGCCACCGGGGAATGGGGGAACACTGAAGCTTTCTTT
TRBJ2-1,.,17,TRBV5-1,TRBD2,CASSWGLAGGSYNEQFF,TGCGCCAGCAGCTGGGGACTAGCGGGGGGATCCTACAATGAGCAGTTCTTC
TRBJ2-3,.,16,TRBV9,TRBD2,CASSPTLGAGGRTQYF,TGTGCCAGCAGCCCAACCCTTGGGGCGGGGGGGAGGACGCAGTATTTT
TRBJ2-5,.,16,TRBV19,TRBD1,CASNARTGGVQQTQYF,TGTGCCAGCAACGCGCGGACAGGGGGCGTTCAACAGACCCAGTACTTC
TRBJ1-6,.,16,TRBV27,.,CASSLGLSSYNSPLHF,TGTGCCAGCAGTTTAGGGCTTAGCTCCTATAATTCACCCCTCCACTTT